Each of the 25 T cell receptor beta chains below was sequenced from the same sample in a study of shared clonotypes between healthy human individuals. The table came from immunoSEQ multiplex PCR; TCRdb's copy has only in-frame clones and leaves some out. The sample holds some 1,600,000 clones, 98% seen once. Input material: naive CD4+ T cells sorted from blood. Described subset: CD45RA+ positively selected. These receptors originate from a man younger than 40 in good health.

The V gene is TRBV6-6, the J gene TRBJ2-7; D perhaps matches TRBD2 (7 bases). The length of the CDR3 is 13 residues. Deletions cut 8 bases from V and 1 base from J, with 12 bases between. CDR1 is MNHNY and CDR2 is SVGAGI in the germline V gene (reference sequence). CDR3 sequence reads: CASSGGRSYEQYF. The CDR3 nucleotides are TGTGCCAGCTCCGGGGGGCGGTCCTACGAGCAGTACTTC.

V and J are TRBV6-5 and TRBJ2-1; tentatively, D is TRBD1 or TRBD2 (5 bases each). The CDR3 has 14 residues. Germline loops: CDR1 MNHEY, CDR2 SVGAGI. V dropped 4 bases and J dropped 10 bases, with 17 bases sitting between them. CDR3 protein: CASSSDGPGAEQFF. DNA for the CDR3: TGTGCCAGCAGTTCCGATGGGCCCGGGGCGGAGCAGTTCTTC.

The rearrangement joins TRBV18 to TRBJ2-1; D gene unclear. With 3 bases removed from V and 7 bases from J, the gap between germline ends came to 7 bases. This CDR3 comprises 12 residues. In germline, CDR1 is KGHSH, CDR2 LQKENI. The CDR3 spells CASSPMQNEQFF. CDR3 bases: TGTGCCAGCTCACCCATGCAAAATGAGCAGTTCTTC.

This clone appeared once. This sequence joins TRBV2 and TRBJ1-1, with 7 bases identical to TRBD1. The trim removed 4 bases at V and 9 bases at J, leaving 8 bases unmatched. The CDR3 loop spans 13 amino acids. The germline gives CDR1 SNHLY, CDR2 FYNNEI. CDR3: CASSGEGGQKAFF. In DNA form, the CDR3 reads TGTGCCAGCAGTGGGGAAGGGGGACAGAAAGCTTTCTTT. The variable domain in full, with the rest retrieved from reference TRBV2 and TRBJ1-1, is EPEVTQTPSHQVTQMGQEVILRCVPISNHLYFYWYRQILGQKVEFLVSFYNNEISEKSEIFDDQFSVERPDGSNFTLKIRSTKLEDSAMYFCASSGEGGQKAFFGQGTRLTVV.

The chain uses TRBV6-5 and TRBJ2-1; the match to TRBD2 covers 12 bases. Trimming cost V 7 bases and J 6 bases; bases outside gene matches: 7. Looked up from germline, CDR1 is MNHEY and CDR2 is SVGAGI. The CDR3 has 15 residues. CDR3 protein: CASTRLAGVVNEQFF. CDR3 coding DNA: TGTGCCAGCACCCGACTAGCGGGAGTAGTCAATGAGCAGTTCTTC.

J is TRBJ1-3 and V is TRBV7-9; D is ambiguous. This CDR3 is 14 amino acids long. Germline-derived CDR1 and CDR2 are SEHNR and FQNEAQ (reference sequence). V was shortened by 5 bases and J by 0 bases, with 8 bases between the two germline ends. CDR3 amino acids: CASSDAFSGNTIYF. The DNA of the CDR3 is TGTGCCAGCAGCGATGCGTTCTCTGGAAACACCATATATTTT.

The rearrangement joins TRBV5-4 to TRBJ1-4, with no clear D. This CDR3 region has 14 residues. V was clipped by 0 bases and J by 2 bases, with 5 bases between them. Germline V lookup: CDR1 SGHNT, CDR2 YYREEE (reference sequence). The CDR3 region is CASSLEATNEKLFF. In DNA form, the CDR3 reads TGTGCCAGCAGCTTGGAAGCCACTAATGAAAAACTGTTTTTT.

The chain combines TRBV28 with TRBJ1-4; TRBD1 is a possible D gene (5 bases). The CDR3 sequence is 14 residues long. Trimming cost V 3 bases and J 4 bases, with 9 bases left between them. CDR1 and CDR2 (germline): MDHEN, SYDVKM. The CDR3 nucleotides read TGTGCCAGCAGTTTGGCAGGGTTTAATGAAAAACTGTTTTTT. Encoded protein: CASSLAGFNEKLFF.

The J gene is TRBJ2-7, the V gene TRBV10-1, with a tentative D call TRBD1 (5 bases). CDR3 length: 14 residues. Trimming took off 3 bases at V and 0 bases at J, with 9 bases between the two ends. Germline assignment: CDR1 WNHNN and CDR2 SYGVQD (reference sequence). CDR3 nucleotide sequence: TGCGCCAGCAGTGAAGGACACAGCTCCTACGAGCAGTACTTC. Translating it yields CASSEGHSSYEQYF.

This rearrangement joins TRBV28 to TRBJ2-7, with D unclear. The CDR3 extends over 15 amino acids. CDR1 MDHEN and CDR2 SYDVKM come from the germline V gene. Trimming stripped 5 bases from V and 0 bases from J, with 14 bases between. The CDR3 protein is CASSGLRGSSYEQYF. CDR3 DNA: TGTGCCAGCAGTGGCCTGCGCGGTAGCTCCTACGAGCAGTACTTC.

A word on this clone: Other DNA sequences of this sample code for an identical CDR3. V is TRBV6-1 and J is TRBJ1-5; possibly TRBD1 for D (5 bases). CDR1 and CDR2 from the germline V gene are MNHNS and SASEGT. Trimming shortened V by 0 bases and J by 0 bases, and 6 bases separated the two germline ends. The CDR3 has 15 residues. CDR3 sequence: CASSEAGGSNQPQHF. CDR3 nucleotides: TGTGCCAGCAGTGAAGCTGGGGGTAGCAATCAGCCCCAGCATTTT.

The chain uses TRBV28 and TRBJ1-1; D is undetermined. The CDR3 is made up of 12 amino acids. The ends were cut back, 6 bases at V and 7 bases at J, with 12 bases in the middle. Per germline, CDR1 MDHEN and CDR2 SYDVKM. In DNA form, the CDR3 reads TGTGCCAGCAGCTCCCCGTCCCGTGAAGCTTTCTTT. This codes for CASSSPSREAFF. Variable domain in full (rest from reference TRBV28 and TRBJ1-1): DVKVTQSSRYLVKRTGEKVFLECVQDMDHENMFWYRQDPGLGLRLIYFSYDVKMKEKGDIPEGYSVSREKKERFSLILESASTNQTSMYLCASSSPSREAFFGQGTRLTVV.

This chain connects TRBV10-1 to TRBJ2-1; 9 bases agree with TRBD2. From germline, CDR1 is WNHNN and CDR2 SYGVQD (reference sequence). The CDR3 runs to 15 residues. Trimming removed 4 bases from V and 6 bases from J; junction bases left unmatched: 7. The CDR3 DNA sequence: TGCGCCAGCAGTGTAATAGCGGGAGACAGCAATGAGCAGTTCTTC. Encoded protein: CASSVIAGDSNEQFF.

This CDR3 is CSVVQGMGSGANVLTF. The CDR3 DNA is TGCAGCGTTGTTCAGGGAATGGGGTCTGGGGCCAACGTCCTGACTTTC. This chain uses TRBV29-1 with TRBJ2-6; TRBD1 might be the D (5 bases). The V gene's germline CDR1 is SQVTM and CDR2 ANQGSEA. Deletions cut 4 bases from V and 1 base from J, with 14 bases between. The CDR3 consists of 16 residues.

In its sample, this clone was seen once. V gene TRBV11-3 combines with J gene TRBJ2-1; unclear D gene. This CDR3 is built from 14 residues. CDR1 SGHNT and CDR2 YENEEA come from the germline V gene. The V and J ends lost 1 base and 8 bases respectively, with 12 bases between them. The CDR3 region is CASSLGSGFDEQFF. The CDR3 coding sequence is TGTGCCAGCAGCTTAGGTTCCGGGTTCGATGAGCAGTTCTTC. Combining the CDR3 with reference TRBV11-3 and TRBJ2-1 gives the whole variable domain EAGVVQSPRYKIIEKKQPVAFWCNPISGHNTLYWYLQNLGQGPELLIRYENEEAVDDSQLPKDRFSAERLKGVDSTLKIQPAELGDSAVYLCASSLGSGFDEQFFGPGTRLTVL.

This rearrangement joins TRBV11-3 to TRBJ2-1, with TRBD2 matching over 7 bases. The CDR3 is 15 residues long. The ends lost 5 bases at V and 2 bases at J; junction bases unmatched: 6. CDR1 SGHNT and CDR2 YENEEA come from the germline V gene. CDR3 sequence (DNA): TGTGCCAGCAGCCCGAGCGGGACCCCCTACAATGAGCAGTTCTTC. This codes for CASSPSGTPYNEQFF. Looking up the rest from reference TRBV11-3 and TRBJ2-1 gives the full variable domain: EAGVVQSPRYKIIEKKQPVAFWCNPISGHNTLYWYLQNLGQGPELLIRYENEEAVDDSQLPKDRFSAERLKGVDSTLKIQPAELGDSAVYLCASSPSGTPYNEQFFGPGTRLTVL.

The V and J genes are TRBV6-5 and TRBJ1-2; D is possibly TRBD1 (5 bases). Per germline, CDR1 MNHEY and CDR2 SVGAGI. V lost 8 bases to trimming and J lost 1 base, with 17 bases between them. This CDR3 has 15 amino acids. CDR3 region: CASLLYRGINYGYTF. CDR3 in DNA: TGTGCCAGCCTCCTCTATCGGGGCATTAACTATGGCTACACCTTC.

This rearrangement joins TRBV7-9 to TRBJ2-3; 9 nucleotides align to TRBD1. The V and J ends lost 4 bases and 2 bases, in that order; junction bases with no gene match: 10. The CDR3 runs 17 residues. CDR1 and CDR2 (germline): SEHNR, FQNEAQ (reference sequence). CDR3 nucleotide sequence: TGTGCCAGCAGCTCACCACTGGGACAGGGATTCACAGATACGCAGTATTTT. Its translation is CASSSPLGQGFTDTQYF. Full variable domain (remainder filled in from reference TRBV7-9 and TRBJ2-3): DTGVSQNPRHKITKRGQNVTFRCDPISEHNRLYWYRQTLGQGPEFLTYFQNEAQLEKSRLLSDRFSAERPKGSFSTLEIQRTEQGDSAMYLCASSSPLGQGFTDTQYFGPGTRLTVL.

The chain carries TRBV19 and TRBJ2-1; 8 positions agree with TRBD2. The germline V gene has CDR1 LNHDA and CDR2 SQIVND (reference sequence). The CDR3 has 16 residues. Trimming at V came to 7 bases and at J to 7 bases, leaving 15 bases not matched to a gene. The CDR3 DNA sequence: TGTGCCAGTATGAGAAGAGCGGGAGATTTTCCAAATGAGCAGTTCTTC. As protein: CASMRRAGDFPNEQFF.

The chain couples TRBV2 to TRBJ2-7; D is uncertain. Germline V gene lookup returns CDR1 SNHLY and CDR2 FYNNEI. V lost 8 bases, J lost 3 bases, and 11 bases lay in between. CDR3 length: 12 amino acids. The CDR3 region is CASVGTNYEQYF. The CDR3 bases are TGTGCCAGCGTCGGAACTAACTACGAGCAGTACTTC.

This chain connects TRBV7-8 to TRBJ2-7, with TRBD2 identical over 8 bases. V was clipped by 5 bases and J by 2 bases; unmatched bases: 14. Germline V gene data show CDR1 as SGHVS and CDR2 as FQNEAQ. The CDR3 is made up of 17 amino acids. CDR3 region: CASSLYVSGSGTYEQYF. The DNA of the CDR3 is TGTGCCAGCAGCCTTTATGTGAGCGGGAGTGGAACCTACGAGCAGTACTTC.

The chain is built from TRBV10-2 and TRBJ2-2; D call uncertain. V was cut by 7 bases and J by 3 bases, with 9 bases left in between. The germline V gene has CDR1 WSHSY and CDR2 SAAADI. CDR3 size: 13 residues. CDR3 coding DNA: TGCGCCAGCAACCAACAGTACACCGGGGAGCTGTTTTTT. Encoded protein: CASNQQYTGELFF.

The rearrangement joins TRBV5-1 to TRBJ2-1, with 7 nucleotides matching TRBD1. This CDR3 is built from 16 residues. J lost 3 bases, V lost 4 bases, and 10 bases had no gene match. Germline CDR1 SGHRS, CDR2 YFSETQ. CDR3 amino acids: CASSIRSGQFYNEQFF. The CDR3 nucleotides are TGCGCCAGCAGCATACGCTCGGGACAGTTCTACAATGAGCAGTTCTTC. The whole variable domain, remainder taken from reference TRBV5-1 and TRBJ2-1, is KAGVTQTPRYLIKTRGQQVTLSCSPISGHRSVSWYQQTPGQGLQFLFEYFSETQRNKGNFPGRFSGRQFSNSRSEMNVSTLELGDSALYLCASSIRSGQFYNEQFFGPGTRLTVL.

V usage is TRBV4-3 and J usage is TRBJ2-2; D is undetermined. The CDR3 runs to 15 residues. The V gene lost 3 bases and the J gene lost 7 bases, with 15 bases spanning the gap. Germline CDR1 LGHNA, CDR2 YSLEER. CDR3 loop: CASSQGRIASGELFF. The CDR3, as DNA: TGCGCCAGCAGCCAGGGCCGAATTGCGAGCGGGGAGCTGTTTTTT.

This chain links TRBV7-2 with TRBJ2-7; D tentatively fits TRBD1 or TRBD2 (5 bases each). V shed 1 base and J shed 3 bases, with 13 bases lying between them. The CDR3 contains 15 residues. Germline assignment: CDR1 SGHTA and CDR2 FQGNSA. The CDR3 DNA is TGTGCCAGCAGCTTAGGACGGGACCCCTTCTACGAGCAGTACTTC. This encodes CASSLGRDPFYEQYF.